This T cell receptor beta chain was identified during a study of blood T cells in healthy people across ages. A sample-barcoded 5' primer and a J-beta primer mix were used in a second PCR of about 6 to 12 cycles. Every molecule of cDNA carried a tag from a template-switch adaptor with 12 random nucleotides. TCRdb reprocessed the 5' RACE reads with MiXCR, giving one entry per CDR3 protein. Here the sample spans more than 750,000 distinct CDR3 sequences, almost 30% being singletons. Per sample, at least 6 micrograms of total RNA were extracted. On this clonotype: The junction and the germline gene differ at one end; a read error may be behind it.

The CDR3 contains 15 residues. CDR1 is SGHRS, CDR2 YFSETQ, per germline. These records were also assigned to another study, of T cells of mothers and their children. According to that study: Related mother-child pairs showed slightly, non-significantly higher overlap than unrelated pairs. Persistent microchimeric T cell clones were not found at ~100 per million sensitivity.

The sequenced material came from blood. The source of this sequence is a middle-aged woman in good health. The chain carries TRBV5-1 and TRBJ1-2; 9 bases match TRBD1. CDR3 in amino acids: CASSITGGAGYGCTF. Here the CDR3 DNA reads TGCGCCAGCAGCATAACAGGGGGCGCTGGCTATGGCTGCACCTTC.